These 6 T cell receptor beta chains were sequenced from one sample in a study of shared clonotypes between healthy human individuals. The assay was immunoSEQ multiplex PCR, and TCRdb's table has in-frame clones only and misses some. The sample lists about 1.4 million clones, over 95% occurring once. The sample comprised naive CD4+ T cells sorted from blood. Subset described: CD45RA+ positively selected. The receptors derive from a man aged 25-40 years in good health.

The chain employs TRBV28 and TRBJ1-5; a possible D gene is TRBD1 (6 bases). Germline CDR1 and CDR2: MDHEN and SYDVKM. This CDR3 is built from 15 residues. Trimming left V 7 bases short and J 2 bases short, with 15 bases between. Written as DNA, the CDR3 is TGTGCCAGCAATTTCGGGACAAGCGGCAATCAGCCCCAGCATTTT. Its translation: CASNFGTSGNQPQHF.

This chain uses TRBV10-1 with TRBJ2-3, with a weak D call TRBD1 (5 bases). Between the trimmed V and J ends, which lost 0 bases and 0 bases, there was a span of 7 bases. This CDR3 is 15 amino acids long. CDR1 WNHNN and CDR2 SYGVQD come from the germline V gene (reference sequence). CDR3 nucleotide sequence: TGCGCCAGCAGTGAGTCAGACAGAAGCACAGATACGCAGTATTTT. Its protein is CASSESDRSTDTQYF.

The chain joins TRBV30 to TRBJ2-3; the match to TRBD2 covers 7 bases. This CDR3 is 16 amino acids long. J gave up 0 bases and V 4 bases, and 10 bases lay outside the gene matches. The germline CDR1 and CDR2 sequences are GTSNPN and SVGIG (reference sequence). CDR3 DNA: TGTGCCTGGACGCCCCGCACTAGCGCTAGCACAGATACGCAGTATTTT. Its translation: CAWTPRTSASTDTQYF.

This chain links TRBV30 with TRBJ1-5, with TRBD1 matching over 9 bases. The germline CDR1 and CDR2 sequences are GTSNPN and SVGIG (reference sequence). Germline trimming cut 7 bases from V and 0 bases from J; bases unmatched to any gene: 7. This CDR3 region has 15 residues. CDR3 nucleotide sequence: TGTGCCTCCGGGACAGGGTCCCATAGCAATCAGCCCCAGCATTTT. This gives the protein CASGTGSHSNQPQHF.

This clone has just one count. The sample holds other DNA sequences that translate to the same CDR3. The chain combines TRBV7-2 with TRBJ2-3, with D perhaps matching TRBD1 or TRBD2 (5 bases each). Trimming shortened V by 2 bases and J by 4 bases, and 10 bases separated the two germline ends. Germline V gene data show CDR1 as SGHTA and CDR2 as FQGNSA. This CDR3 comprises 14 residues. CDR3 region: CASSLRQGADTQYF. In nucleotides, the CDR3 is TGTGCCAGCAGCTTAAGGCAGGGAGCAGATACGCAGTATTTT. The full variable domain, with the rest looked up from reference TRBV7-2 and TRBJ2-3, is GAGVSQSPSNKVTEKGKDVELRCDPISGHTALYWYRQSLGQGLEFLIYFQGNSAPDKSGLPSDRFSAERTGGSVSTLTIQRTQQEDSAVYLCASSLRQGADTQYFGPGTRLTVL.

The chain combines TRBV6-5 with TRBJ1-4; maybe TRBD1 (5 bases). V lost 5 bases and J lost 8, with 15 bases in between. The CDR3 extends over 14 amino acids. Germline CDR1 is MNHEY and CDR2 is SVGAGI. This chain's CDR3 is CASSRSGLDEKLFF. The CDR3 DNA sequence: TGTGCCAGCAGTCGCTCAGGGTTAGACGAAAAACTGTTTTTT.